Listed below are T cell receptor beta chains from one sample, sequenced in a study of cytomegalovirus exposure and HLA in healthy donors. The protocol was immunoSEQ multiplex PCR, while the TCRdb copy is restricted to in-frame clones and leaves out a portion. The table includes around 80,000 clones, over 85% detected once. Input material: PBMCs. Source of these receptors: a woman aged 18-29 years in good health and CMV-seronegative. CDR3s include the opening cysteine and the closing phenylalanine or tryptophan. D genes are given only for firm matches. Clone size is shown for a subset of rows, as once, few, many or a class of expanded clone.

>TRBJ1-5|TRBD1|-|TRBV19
CASSRDRAQPQHF
TGTGCCAGTAGTCGGGACAGGGCTCAGCCCCAGCATTTT
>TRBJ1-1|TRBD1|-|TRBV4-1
CASSQPTDRAGAEAFF
TGCGCCAGCAGCCAACCCACGGACAGGGCGGGCGCTGAAGCTTTCTTT
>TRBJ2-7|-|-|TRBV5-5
CASSSQGVFYEQYF
TGTGCCAGCAGCTCACAGGGTGTCTTCTACGAGCAGTACTTC
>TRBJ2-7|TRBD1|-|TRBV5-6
CASSFDRGRNEQYF
TGTGCCAGCAGCTTTGACAGGGGACGCAACGAGCAGTACTTC
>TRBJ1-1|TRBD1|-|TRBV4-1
CASSQRRDRVAEAFF
TGCGCCAGCAGCCAAAGGAGGGACAGGGTCGCTGAAGCTTTCTTT
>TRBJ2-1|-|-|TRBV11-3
CASSLGTRGDEQFF
TGTGCCAGCAGCTTAGGGACTAGGGGGGATGAGCAGTTCTTC
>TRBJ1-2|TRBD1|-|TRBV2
CASSEGTGDGYTF
TGTGCCAGCAGTGAGGGGACAGGAGATGGCTACACCTTC
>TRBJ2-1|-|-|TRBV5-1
CASSFEGGHNEQFF
TGCGCCAGCAGCTTTGAGGGAGGACACAATGAGCAGTTCTTC
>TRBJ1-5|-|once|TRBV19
CASSAARGPQHF
TGTGCCAGTAGTGCGGCCCGGGGGCCCCAGCATTTT
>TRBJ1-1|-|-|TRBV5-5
CASSYARGGGVPTEAFF
TGTGCCAGCAGCTACGCAAGAGGAGGCGGGGTTCCCACTGAAGCTTTCTTT
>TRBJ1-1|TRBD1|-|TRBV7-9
CASSPRTGVNTEAFF
TGTGCCAGCAGCCCGAGAACAGGGGTGAACACTGAAGCTTTCTTT
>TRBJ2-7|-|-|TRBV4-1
CASSQPSAGSTYEQYF
TGCGCCAGCAGCCAACCCTCGGCCGGGAGCACCTACGAGCAGTACTTC
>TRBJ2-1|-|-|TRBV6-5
CASSYSKWGPNNEQFF
TGTGCCAGCAGTTACTCGAAGTGGGGGCCGAACAATGAGCAGTTCTTC
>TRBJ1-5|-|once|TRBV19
CASSLQGGQPYLNQPQHF
TGTGCCAGTAGTCTCCAAGGAGGGCAGCCTTACCTCAATCAGCCCCAGCATTTT
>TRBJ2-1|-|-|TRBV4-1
CASSQVGGLYNEQFF
TGCGCCAGCAGCCAGGTGGGGGGACTCTACAATGAGCAGTTCTTC
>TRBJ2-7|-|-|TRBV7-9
CASSLLAAYEQYF
TGTGCCAGCAGCTTATTAGCGGCCTACGAGCAGTACTTC
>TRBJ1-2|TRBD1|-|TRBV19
CASSIRRDRDYGYTF
TGTGCCAGTAGTATTCGTAGGGACAGGGACTATGGCTACACCTTC
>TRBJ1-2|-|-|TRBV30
CAWSPPDRTNGYTF
TGTGCCTGGAGTCCCCCCGACCGAACTAACGGCTACACCTTC
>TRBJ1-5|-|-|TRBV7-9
CASSLGTFQPQHF
TGTGCCAGCAGCTTAGGGACATTTCAGCCCCAGCATTTT
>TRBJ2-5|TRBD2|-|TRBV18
CASSPPLAGAETQYF
TGTGCCAGCTCACCGCCACTAGCGGGAGCGGAGACCCAGTACTTC
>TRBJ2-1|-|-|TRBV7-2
CASSFKGINEQFF
TGTGCCAGCAGCTTTAAGGGGATCAATGAGCAGTTCTTC
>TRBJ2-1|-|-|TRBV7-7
CASSVAVSSYNEQFF
TGTGCCAGCAGCGTGGCGGTTAGCTCCTACAATGAGCAGTTCTTC
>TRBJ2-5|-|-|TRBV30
CAWSSPTRSRETQYF
TGTGCCTGGAGTTCCCCGACTAGATCCAGGGAGACCCAGTACTTC
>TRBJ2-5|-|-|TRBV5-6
CASSDKETQYF
TGTGCCAGCAGCGACAAAGAGACCCAGTACTTC
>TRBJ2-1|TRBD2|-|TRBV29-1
CSAGGLAGVDEQFF
TGCAGCGCGGGGGGACTAGCGGGAGTCGATGAGCAGTTCTTC
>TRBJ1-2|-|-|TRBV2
CASSPRSYVNYGYTF
TGTGCCAGCAGTCCCCGGTCGTACGTTAACTATGGCTACACCTTC
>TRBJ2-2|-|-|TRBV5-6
CASSQEPEAGELFF
TGTGCCAGCAGCCAGGAGCCGGAGGCCGGGGAGCTGTTTTTT
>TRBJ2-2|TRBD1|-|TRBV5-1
CASSQRTGDTGELFF
TGCGCCAGCAGCCAAAGGACAGGGGACACCGGGGAGCTGTTTTTT
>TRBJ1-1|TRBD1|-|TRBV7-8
CASSLGVGQPFKTAEAFF
TGTGCCAGCAGCTTAGGAGTGGGACAGCCCTTTAAGACCGCTGAAGCTTTCTTT
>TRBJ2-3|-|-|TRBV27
CASSLQTSPLPHSQYF
TGTGCCAGCAGTTTGCAGACTAGTCCCCTCCCCCACTCGCAGTATTTT
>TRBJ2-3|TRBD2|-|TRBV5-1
CASSGLAGSTDTQYF
TGCGCCAGCAGCGGACTAGCGGGGAGCACAGATACGCAGTATTTT
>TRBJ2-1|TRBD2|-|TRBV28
CASSILSGRVLNEQFF
TGTGCCAGCAGTATACTAAGCGGGAGGGTGTTGAATGAGCAGTTCTTC
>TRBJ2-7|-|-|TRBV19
CASSKPGLTYEQYF
TGTGCCAGTAGTAAACCGGGACTTACCTACGAGCAGTACTTC
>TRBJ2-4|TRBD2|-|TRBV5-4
CASSLTSGAKNIQYF
TGTGCCAGCAGCTTAACTAGCGGGGCCAAAAACATTCAGTACTTC
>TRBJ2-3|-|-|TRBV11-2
CASSPNGGRVTDTQYF
TGTGCCAGCAGCCCTAACGGTGGCAGGGTCACAGATACGCAGTATTTT
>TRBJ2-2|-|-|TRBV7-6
CASSLSSHTGELFF
TGTGCCAGCAGTTTATCGTCTCACACCGGGGAGCTGTTTTTT
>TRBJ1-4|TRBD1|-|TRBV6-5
CASSTTGGVEKLFF
TGTGCCAGCAGTACCACAGGGGGTGTAGAAAAACTGTTTTTT
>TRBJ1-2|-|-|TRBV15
CATSRVMGAGYGYTF
TGTGCCACCAGCAGAGTCATGGGGGCAGGGTATGGCTACACCTTC
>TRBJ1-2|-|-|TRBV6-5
CASSWGGYGYTF
TGTGCCAGCAGTTGGGGGGGCTATGGCTACACCTTC
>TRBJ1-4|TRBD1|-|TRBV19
CASQESGGNEKLFF
TGTGCCAGTCAAGAGTCAGGGGGTAATGAAAAACTGTTTTTT
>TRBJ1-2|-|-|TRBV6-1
CASRWTERSGYTF
TGTGCCAGCAGGTGGACAGAACGGAGTGGCTACACCTTC
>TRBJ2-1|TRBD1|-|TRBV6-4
CASRGTGVNEQFF
TGTGCCAGCAGGGGGACAGGGGTAAATGAGCAGTTCTTC
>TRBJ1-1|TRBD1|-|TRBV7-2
CASLGGDRGRAFF
TGTGCCAGCTTGGGGGGAGACAGGGGGCGAGCTTTCTTT
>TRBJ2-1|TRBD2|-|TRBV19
CASSQLAGGPNEQFF
TGTGCCAGTAGTCAACTAGCGGGAGGGCCCAATGAGCAGTTCTTC
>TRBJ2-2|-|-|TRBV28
CASASSWLRNTGELFF
TGTGCCAGCGCGTCCTCGTGGTTGAGGAACACCGGGGAGCTGTTTTTT
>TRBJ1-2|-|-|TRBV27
CASSPRTDRYGYTF
TGTGCCAGCAGTCCTCGGACAGACCGCTATGGCTACACCTTC
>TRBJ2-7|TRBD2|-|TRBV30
CAWSGGALQGTYEQYF
TGTGCCTGGAGCGGGGGGGCATTACAGGGCACCTACGAGCAGTACTTC
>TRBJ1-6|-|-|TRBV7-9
CASSFHSSYNSPLHF
TGTGCCAGCAGCTTCCATAGCTCCTATAATTCACCCCTCCACTTT
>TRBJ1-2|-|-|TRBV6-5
CASSYSGGGSYGYTF
TGTGCCAGCAGTTACTCCGGGGGAGGAAGCTATGGCTACACCTTC
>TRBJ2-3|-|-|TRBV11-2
CASSPRDTQYF
TGTGCCAGCAGCCCCCGAGATACGCAGTATTTT
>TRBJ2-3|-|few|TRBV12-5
CASAPREKPTDTQYF
TGTGCTAGTGCCCCACGGGAGAAACCCACAGATACGCAGTATTTT
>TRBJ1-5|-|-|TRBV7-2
CASSPVIQFSQPQHF
TGTGCCAGCAGCCCAGTGATACAGTTCAGTCAGCCCCAGCATTTT
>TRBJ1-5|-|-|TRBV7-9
CASSEGGLNQPQHF
TGTGCCAGCAGCGAAGGAGGGCTAAATCAGCCCCAGCATTTT
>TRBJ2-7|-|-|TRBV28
CASSRDTRYEQYF
TGTGCCAGCAGCCGGGACACTCGTTACGAGCAGTACTTC